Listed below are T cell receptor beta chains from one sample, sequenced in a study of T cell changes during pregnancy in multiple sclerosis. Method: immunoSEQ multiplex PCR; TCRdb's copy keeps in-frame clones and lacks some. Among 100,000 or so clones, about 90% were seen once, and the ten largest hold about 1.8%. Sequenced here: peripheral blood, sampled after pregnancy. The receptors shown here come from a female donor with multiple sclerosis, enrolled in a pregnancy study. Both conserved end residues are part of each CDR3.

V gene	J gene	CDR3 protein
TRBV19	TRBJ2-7	CASTWAGGPF
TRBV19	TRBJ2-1	CASSIAVGLGSGENNEQFF
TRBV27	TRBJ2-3	CASSLLQTIRPDTQYF
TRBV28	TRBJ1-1	CASSLRGGTEAFF
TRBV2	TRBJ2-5	CASRRTDIETQYF
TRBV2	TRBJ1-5	CASSGDRNNQPQHF
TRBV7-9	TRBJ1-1	CASTDWGGGTEAFF
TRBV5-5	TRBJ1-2	CASSLGAGTNYGYTF
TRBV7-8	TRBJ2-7	CASSPPLRTSGRHEQYF
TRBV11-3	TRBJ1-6	CASSLDRVVNSPLHF
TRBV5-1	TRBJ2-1	CASSLGTSDNEQFF
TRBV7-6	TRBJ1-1	CASSLPPPGFTEAFF
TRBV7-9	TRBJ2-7	CASSLAGLAGRSYEQYF
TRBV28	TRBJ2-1	CASSLTPPYNEQFF
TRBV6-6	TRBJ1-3	CASSYSLRDSLNTIYF
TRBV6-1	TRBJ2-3	CASIMLAGNTDTQYF
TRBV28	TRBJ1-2	CASSFLGTGRWGYTF
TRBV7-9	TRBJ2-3	CASSYSGDTQYF
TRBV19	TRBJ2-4	CASSRGSGAKNIQYF
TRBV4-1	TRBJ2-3	CASSQDSTSGWDTQYF
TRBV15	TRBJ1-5	CATSRVGMTGGGSPQHF
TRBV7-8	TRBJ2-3	CASSPRRGLTDTQYF
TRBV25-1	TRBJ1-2	CASSEGSYPYGYTF
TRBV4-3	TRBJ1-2	CASSQGGQGDYGYTF
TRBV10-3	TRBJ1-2	CAISGGQGDGYTF
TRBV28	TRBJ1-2	CASSLGTTGEVYGYTF
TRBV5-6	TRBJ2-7	CASSLSEDEQYF
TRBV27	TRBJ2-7	CASSSELAGGLYEQYF
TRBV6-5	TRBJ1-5	CASRTPVVHQPQHF
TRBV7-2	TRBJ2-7	CASSPRRETPYEQYF
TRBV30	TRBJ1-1	CAWSVRRNTEAFF
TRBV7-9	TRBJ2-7	CASSLEDLPYEQYF
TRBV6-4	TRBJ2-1	CASSPRSEANEQFF
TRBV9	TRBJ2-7	CASSAPGLASNEQYF
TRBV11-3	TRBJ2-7	CASSLTSGDYPYKQYF
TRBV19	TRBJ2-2	CASSERGELFF
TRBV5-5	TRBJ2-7	CASSVRDRVSYEQYF
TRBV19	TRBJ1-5	CASSPRRGNQPQHF
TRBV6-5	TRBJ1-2	CASSKSGTGGYGYTF
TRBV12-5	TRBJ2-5	CASGSRGGQETQYF
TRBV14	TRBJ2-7	CASSQDGGQYPPLYEWQYF
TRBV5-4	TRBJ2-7	CASSSGTGEIEQYF
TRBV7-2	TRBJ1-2	CASSLAARTGGNYGYTF
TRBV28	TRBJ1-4	CASSSPRGWGLFF
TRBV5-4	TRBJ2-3	CASSLPAGVTDTQYF
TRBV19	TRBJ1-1	CASSILRGQGNTEAFF
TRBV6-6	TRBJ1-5	CASIMGQGLGQPQHF
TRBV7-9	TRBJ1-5	CASSQGGETQHF